The T cell receptor (beta chain) under discussion was sequenced for a study of human T cells and chemical hapten exposure. The study, taken as a whole, reports: Sensitization with DPC brought no change to TCRs above 1 in 1000 in frequency. In the PT1 data, expanded TCR counts showed a positive correlation with patch test score. Controls had significantly fewer large CDR3 similarity clusters than were formed by expanded TCRs.

The time point was: pre-sensitization, week 0. The treatment here: therapeutic diphenylcyclopropenone sensitization with weekly scalp DPC. Sample donors consisted of patients with alopecia, aged 18 to 70 years, who were suitable for DPC. TCRdb reprocessed the RACE reads via MiXCR and lists one record per CDR3 protein. Of 84,000 or so distinct CDR3 sequences listed, roughly 8.5% are singletons. V lost 4 bases and J lost 10, with 17 bases in between. This CDR3 has 14 amino acids. Germline V gene sequence: CDR1 LGHDT, CDR2 YNNKEL (reference sequence). Regarding this clonotype: Its antigen is undetermined.

The chain uses TRBV3-1 and TRBJ2-1, with D perhaps matching TRBD1 (5 bases). The source is a man aged 35-49 years with alopecia areata. Some clones in this sample may be carry-over from other donors' samples. Sequences were derived from whole blood, sampled in connection with sensitization to the hapten diphenylcyclopropenone (DPC). The CDR3 DNA sequence: TGTGCCAGCAGCCGGGGCCAGGCCCCAGGGGAGCAGTTCTTC. This translates into CASSRGQAPGEQFF.